The 30 T cell receptor beta chains in this list originate from one sample, sequenced in a study of OX40 agonist ivuxolimab in advanced cancers. The method was immunoSEQ multiplex PCR; TCRdb's version includes in-frame clones alone and lacks a portion of them. This table has some 65,000 clones, about nine tenths appearing once. Material: CD4+ or CD8+ T cells sorted from blood, obtained in a trial of the OX40 agonist ivuxolimab. All receptors derive from an adult with an advanced solid tumor such as melanoma, head and neck, liver or kidney cancer.

The chain couples TRBV5-5 to TRBJ2-5; D unclear. The germline V and J ends were trimmed by 2 bases and 1 base, with 12 bases remaining between them. CDR3 length equals 15 residues. Germline CDR1 reads SGHKS; CDR2 reads YYEKEE (reference sequence). In DNA form, the CDR3 reads TGTGCCAGCAGCTTTGGGCCAGGAGCCCAAGAGACCCAGTACTTC. Protein product: CASSFGPGAQETQYF.

This chain uses TRBV6-5 with TRBJ2-1; the match to TRBD2 covers 12 bases. V was pared by 5 bases and J by 7 bases, with 3 bases of the junction left unmatched. Germline CDR1 reads MNHEY; CDR2 reads SVGAGI. This CDR3 comprises 14 residues. The CDR3 region has the DNA TGTGCCAGCAGTAAGACTAGCGGGGGTAATGAGCAGTTCTTC. The encoded protein is CASSKTSGGNEQFF.

This chain uses TRBV27 with TRBJ2-1; TRBD2 might be the D (6 bases). Trimming pared 2 bases from V and 2 bases from J, leaving 10 bases between. The CDR3 has 15 residues. From germline, CDR1 is MNHEY and CDR2 SMNVEV (reference sequence). This chain's CDR3 is CASSLRGFPYNEQFF. The CDR3 nucleotides read TGTGCCAGCAGTTTACGGGGGTTCCCCTACAATGAGCAGTTCTTC.

The chain links TRBV2 to TRBJ2-7; D not resolved. This CDR3 is built from 12 residues. Germline V gives CDR1 SNHLY, CDR2 FYNNEI. V was cut by 6 bases and J by 2 bases, with 8 bases left in between. CDR3: CASRNSAYEQYF. The CDR3 DNA is TGTGCCAGCAGAAACAGTGCCTACGAGCAGTACTTC.

The chain recombines TRBV19 with TRBJ2-5; 7 bases line up with TRBD2. V trimming: 5 bases; J trimming: 4 bases; junction bases outside the gene matches: 10. Germline V gene sequence: CDR1 LNHDA, CDR2 SQIVND (reference sequence). This CDR3 spans 15 amino acids. CDR3 sequence reads: CASSSQGGYGETQYF. The CDR3 DNA sequence: TGTGCCAGTAGTTCTCAGGGAGGGTACGGAGAGACCCAGTACTTC.

Only one count was recorded for this clone. The V gene is TRBV6-5, the J gene TRBJ2-4, with D possibly TRBD2 on 6 matching bases. Between the trimmed V and J ends, which lost 6 bases and 14 bases, there was a span of 17 bases. Germline assignment: CDR1 MNHEY and CDR2 SVGAGI. The CDR3 is made up of 12 amino acids. CDR3 DNA sequence: TGTGCCAGCAGCCCCGGGACTCCTAAAAAGTACTTC. It is translated as CASSPGTPKKYF.

The rearrangement links TRBV7-9 to TRBJ2-3, with D perhaps TRBD2 (5 bases). There are 12 residues in the CDR3. V gave up 5 bases and J gave up 9 bases, with 12 bases separating them. Germline V CDR1 and CDR2: SEHNR, FQNEAQ (reference sequence). CDR3 DNA sequence: TGTGCCAGCAGCCTTCAGAGGGAGACGCAGTATTTT. Its protein is CASSLQRETQYF.

V gene TRBV6-6 combines with J gene TRBJ2-5; D call uncertain. With 8 bases removed from V and 2 bases from J, the gap between germline ends came to 6 bases. CDR1 is MNHNY and CDR2 is SVGAGI in the germline V gene (reference sequence). This CDR3 spans 11 amino acids. CDR3 loop: CASSEQETQYF. The CDR3 nucleotides are TGTGCCAGCTCGGAACAAGAGACCCAGTACTTC.

The gene calls are TRBV15 and TRBJ1-2; a possible D gene is TRBD1 (6 bases). The germline CDR1 and CDR2 sequences are LNHNV and YYDKDF (reference sequence). Deletions cut 0 bases from V and 8 bases from J, with 10 bases between. CDR3 size: 13 residues. For the CDR3, the DNA is TGTGCCACCAGCAGAGAGGGGGCAGGGGGCTACACCTTC. It encodes CATSREGAGGYTF.

The chain is built from TRBV7-2 and TRBJ2-7, with 12 bases lining up with TRBD2. Per germline, CDR1 SGHTA and CDR2 FQGNSA. Germline trimming cut 1 base from V and 6 bases from J; bases unmatched to any gene: 13. This CDR3 has 18 amino acids. CDR3 protein: CASSLDLAGGLRTSEQYF. The CDR3 DNA is TGTGCCAGCAGCTTAGATCTAGCGGGGGGGCTCCGGACCTCCGAGCAGTACTTC.

CDR3 sequence reads: CASSPQVGNTEAFF. CDR3 DNA sequence: TGTGCCAGCTCACCACAGGTGGGGAACACTGAAGCTTTCTTT. The chain has TRBV18 and TRBJ1-1; D is undetermined. V lost 1 base and J 1 base, leaving 7 bases between the germline ends. The germline CDR1 and CDR2 sequences are KGHSH and LQKENI. This CDR3 is built from 14 residues.

Comments on this clone: A read error may produce the germline difference seen at one junction end. This chain links TRBV10-2 with TRBJ1-5, with a possible D match to TRBD1 (6 bases). Germline lookup yields CDR1 WSHSY and CDR2 SAAADI. The length of the CDR3 is 13 residues. The DNA for the CDR3 is TGCGCCAGCACCCCGGGGGCGAATCAGCTCCAGCATTTT. It is translated as CASTPGANQLQHF.

The gene calls are TRBV27 and TRBJ1-1, with a possible D match to TRBD1 (6 bases). Germline V gene lookup returns CDR1 MNHEY and CDR2 SMNVEV (reference sequence). This CDR3 has 16 amino acids. The germline V and J ends were trimmed by 5 bases and 1 base, with 17 bases remaining between them. This chain's CDR3 is CASSAAGGHRNTEAFF. CDR3 coding DNA: TGTGCCAGCAGTGCCGCGGGGGGCCATCGGAACACTGAAGCTTTCTTT.

The rearrangement joins TRBV5-5 to TRBJ1-2; D is ambiguous. Germline CDR1 and CDR2: SGHKS and YYEKEE (reference sequence). Trimming stripped 4 bases from V and 2 bases from J, with 15 bases between. The CDR3 loop spans 15 amino acids. The CDR3 DNA follows: TGTGCCAGCAGCCGAGGCGGGCAGGCAAACTATGGCTACACCTTC. Encoded protein: CASSRGGQANYGYTF.

The chain carries TRBV7-2 and TRBJ2-7; no clear D. With 2 bases removed from V and 2 bases from J, the gap between germline ends came to 10 bases. CDR3 size: 14 residues. Germline assignment: CDR1 SGHTA and CDR2 FQGNSA. In DNA form, the CDR3 reads TGTGCCAGCAGCTTATATTTACAGCCCTACGAGCAGTACTTC. Translating it yields CASSLYLQPYEQYF.

V and J are TRBV5-1 and TRBJ1-4; 10 positions match TRBD1. V lost 4 bases to trimming and J lost 6 bases; unmatched junction nucleotides: 3. Germline lookup yields CDR1 SGHRS and CDR2 YFSETQ. The CDR3 length is 14 residues. The CDR3 here is CASSVGTGDEKLFF. For the CDR3, the DNA is TGCGCCAGCAGCGTGGGGACAGGGGATGAAAAACTGTTTTTT.

This rearrangement joins TRBV18 to TRBJ2-7, with 11 bases matching TRBD2. V shed 3 bases, J shed 2 bases, and the junction held 15 bases outside the gene matches. The CDR3 length is 19 residues. Germline assignment: CDR1 KGHSH and CDR2 LQKENI. CDR3 amino acids: CASSPRGPSGGPNTYEQYF. Written as DNA, the CDR3 is TGTGCCAGCTCACCGCGAGGTCCTAGCGGGGGGCCCAATACCTACGAGCAGTACTTC.

The chain combines TRBV7-2 with TRBJ2-5, with a weak D call TRBD1 (6 bases). The V and J ends lost 3 bases and 3 bases respectively, with 11 bases between them. From germline, CDR1 is SGHTA and CDR2 FQGNSA. CDR3 length: 14 amino acids. CDR3 protein: CASSFQGSKETQYF. CDR3 nucleotides: TGTGCCAGCAGCTTCCAGGGGTCAAAAGAGACCCAGTACTTC.

The rearrangement links TRBV4-1 to TRBJ2-1, with D possibly matching TRBD2 (7 bases). The CDR3 spans 17 residues. Trimming took 1 base from V and 1 from J, leaving 14 bases between them. Looked up from germline, CDR1 is MGHRA and CDR2 is YSYEKL. CDR3 residues: CASSQAEGGGSYNEQFF. CDR3 sequence (DNA): TGCGCCAGCAGCCAAGCCGAGGGGGGGGGTTCCTACAATGAGCAGTTCTTC.

The CDR3 nucleotides are TGTGCCAGCAGTGAAGCTATGGGTACTCAGCCCCAGCATTTT. This sequence encodes CASSEAMGTQPQHF. The chain is built from TRBV6-1 and TRBJ1-5, with D unclear. This CDR3 comprises 14 residues. The V gene lost 0 bases and the J gene lost 6 bases, with 9 bases spanning the gap. Per the germline V gene, CDR1 is MNHNS and CDR2 is SASEGT.

The rearrangement joins TRBV7-3 to TRBJ1-1; 12 positions match TRBD1. The CDR3 contains 18 residues. CDR1 and CDR2 (germline): SGHTA, FQGTGA. V lost 4 bases, J lost 0 bases, and 9 bases stayed unmatched. The CDR3 DNA follows: TGTGCCAGCAGCTCCACCCCGGGACAGGGGGCGATGAACACTGAAGCTTTCTTT. It yields the protein CASSSTPGQGAMNTEAFF.

The J gene is TRBJ1-4, the V gene TRBV4-2, with a possible D match to TRBD1 (6 bases). Trimming took 1 base from V and 7 from J, leaving 7 bases between them. Per germline, CDR1 LGHNA and CDR2 YNFKEQ. The CDR3 runs to 13 residues. CDR3 amino acids: CASSQVQGEKLFF. CDR3 DNA: TGTGCCAGCAGCCAAGTACAGGGTGAAAAACTGTTTTTT.

V gene TRBV27 combines with J gene TRBJ1-6; D uncertain. Germline V gene data show CDR1 as MNHEY and CDR2 as SMNVEV (reference sequence). Trimming removed 8 bases at V and 10 bases at J, with 18 bases between. The CDR3 runs to 14 residues. The CDR3 loop is CASRGSPGSSPLHF. The CDR3 DNA reads as TGTGCCAGCCGTGGGTCCCCGGGTAGCTCACCCCTCCACTTT.

This sequence joins TRBV2 and TRBJ2-7, with TRBD1 matching over 9 bases. The CDR3 totals 14 residues. V shed 11 bases and J 0 bases; nucleotides not matched to a gene: 8. In germline, CDR1 is SNHLY, CDR2 FYNNEI. CDR3 loop: CALSRGQGSYEQYF. CDR3 DNA sequence: TGTGCCTTAAGCAGGGGACAGGGCTCCTACGAGCAGTACTTC.

This chain connects TRBV6-1 to TRBJ1-6; 7 bases align to TRBD1. Germline loops: CDR1 MNHNS, CDR2 SASEGT. J gave up 5 bases and V 6 bases, and 4 bases lay outside the gene matches. The CDR3 has 14 residues. The CDR3 region has the DNA TGTGCCAGCAGAACCGGGACAGATAATTCACCCCTCCACTTT. Translation gives CASRTGTDNSPLHF.

The chain carries TRBV5-1 and TRBJ2-2; TRBD2 aligns across 7 bases. Germline lookup yields CDR1 SGHRS and CDR2 YFSETQ. CDR3 size: 14 residues. The ends lost 0 bases at V and 4 bases at J; junction bases unmatched: 0. Written as DNA, the CDR3 is TGCGCCAGCAGCTTGGCGGGGGGCACCGGGGAGCTGTTTTTT. Encoded protein: CASSLAGGTGELFF. Drawing the rest from reference TRBV5-1 and TRBJ2-2, the complete variable domain is KAGVTQTPRYLIKTRGQQVTLSCSPISGHRSVSWYQQTPGQGLQFLFEYFSETQRNKGNFPGRFSGRQFSNSRSEMNVSTLELGDSALYLCASSLAGGTGELFFGEGSRLTVL.

CDR3 sequence reads: CASGLVRLAGVQTQYF. CDR3 DNA: TGTGCTAGTGGTTTGGTTCGGCTAGCGGGTGTACAGACCCAGTACTTC. V gene TRBV12-5 combines with J gene TRBJ2-5; the match to TRBD2 covers 8 bases. J gave up 6 bases and V 0 bases, and 9 bases lay outside the gene matches. The CDR3 loop spans 16 amino acids. The germline V gene has CDR1 LGHNT and CDR2 FRNRAP.

The chain is built from TRBV7-7 and TRBJ2-1; 7 nucleotides match TRBD2. Trimming at V came to 7 bases and at J to 4 bases, leaving 7 bases not matched to a gene. Looked up from germline, CDR1 is SSHAT and CDR2 is FNYEAQ (reference sequence). The CDR3 is made up of 14 amino acids. The CDR3 here is CASIPASGYNEQFF. CDR3 DNA: TGTGCCAGCATCCCCGCTAGCGGATACAATGAGCAGTTCTTC.

This clone was found once. The gene calls are TRBV5-1 and TRBJ2-1; TRBD2 aligns across 8 bases. Germline V CDR1 and CDR2: SGHRS, YFSETQ. V lost 0 bases to trimming and J lost 6 bases; unmatched junction nucleotides: 5. The CDR3 extends over 15 amino acids. The CDR3 DNA sequence: TGCGCCAGCAGCTTGGGGGTAGCGGGGTCCAATGAGCAGTTCTTC. This gives the protein CASSLGVAGSNEQFF.

The genes are TRBV4-2 and TRBJ2-7, with 8 nucleotides matching TRBD2. The germline CDR1 and CDR2 sequences are LGHNA and YNFKEQ. There are 18 residues in the CDR3. Trimming took 0 bases from V and 0 from J; bases not matched to a gene: 10. CDR3 amino acids: CASSQDWAGGLSSYEQYF. As DNA, the CDR3 is TGTGCCAGCAGCCAAGATTGGGCGGGGGGCCTTAGCTCCTACGAGCAGTACTTC.